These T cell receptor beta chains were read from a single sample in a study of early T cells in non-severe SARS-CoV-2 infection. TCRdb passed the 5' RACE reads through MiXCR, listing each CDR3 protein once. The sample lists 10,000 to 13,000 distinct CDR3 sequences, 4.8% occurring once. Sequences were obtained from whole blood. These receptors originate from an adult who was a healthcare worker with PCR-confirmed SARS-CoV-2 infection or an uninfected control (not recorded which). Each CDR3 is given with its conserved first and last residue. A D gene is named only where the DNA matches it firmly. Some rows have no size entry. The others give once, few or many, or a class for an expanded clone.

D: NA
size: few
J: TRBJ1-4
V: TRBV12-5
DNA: TGTGCTAGTGGTTTGGGTTCTGCACAGAATGAAAAACTGTTTTTT
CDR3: CASGLGSAQNEKLFF

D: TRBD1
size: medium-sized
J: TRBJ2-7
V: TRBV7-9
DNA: TGTGCCAGCAGCTCCCACCGGACAGGGTACCACGAGCAGTACTTC
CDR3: CASSSHRTGYHEQYF

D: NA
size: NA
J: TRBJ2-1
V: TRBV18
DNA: TGTGCCAGCTCACCGGGAGCCTACAATGAGCAGTTCTTC
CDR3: CASSPGAYNEQFF

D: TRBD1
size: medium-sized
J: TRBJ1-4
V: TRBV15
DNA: TGTGCCACCAGCTTCGACAGGGCCGAGAATGAAAAACTGTTTTTT
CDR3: CATSFDRAENEKLFF

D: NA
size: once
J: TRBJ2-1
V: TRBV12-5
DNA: TGTGCTAGTGGATTCACGGGACTTCCGTACGATGAGCAGTTCTTC
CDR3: CASGFTGLPYDEQFF

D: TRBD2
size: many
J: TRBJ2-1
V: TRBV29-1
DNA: TGCAGCGTTGAATCGGGCGGGGGGCCCGACAATGAGCAGTTCTTC
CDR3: CSVESGGGPDNEQFF

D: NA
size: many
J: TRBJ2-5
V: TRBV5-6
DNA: TGTGCCAGCAGCTTAGAATTAGGACACCTCCAAGAGACCCAGTACTTC
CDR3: CASSLELGHLQETQYF

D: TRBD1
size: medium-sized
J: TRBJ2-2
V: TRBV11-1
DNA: TGTGCCAGCAGTCCGGGACAGGGAGTTCCCGGGGAGCTGTTTTTT
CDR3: CASSPGQGVPGELFF

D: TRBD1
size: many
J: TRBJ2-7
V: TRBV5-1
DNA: TGCGCCAGCAGCTTGGTTGGACAGGGGGCGAATGAGCAGTACTTC
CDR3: CASSLVGQGANEQYF

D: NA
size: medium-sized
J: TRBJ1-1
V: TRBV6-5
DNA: TGTGCCAGCACCCTAGCTAGGGGGAACACTGAAGCTTTCTTT
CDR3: CASTLARGNTEAFF

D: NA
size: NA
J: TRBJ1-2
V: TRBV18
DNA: TGTGCCAGCTCAAACGCTCAGGGATTGGATGGCTACACCTTC
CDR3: CASSNAQGLDGYTF

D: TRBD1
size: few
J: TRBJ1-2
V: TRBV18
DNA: TGTGCCAGCTCACCTTACGAGGGGACAGGCACTAACTATGGCTACACCTTC
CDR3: CASSPYEGTGTNYGYTF

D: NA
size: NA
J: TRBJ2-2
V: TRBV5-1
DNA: TGCGCCAGCAGCTCATATCGGGACACCGGGGAGCTGTTTTTT
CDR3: CASSSYRDTGELFF

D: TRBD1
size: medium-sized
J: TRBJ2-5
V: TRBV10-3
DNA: TGTGCCATCAGTGAGTCGCGGGACAGGGTAGAGACCCAGTACTTC
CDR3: CAISESRDRVETQYF

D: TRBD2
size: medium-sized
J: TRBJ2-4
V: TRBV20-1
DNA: TGCAGTGCTAGAAGCGGGGGGGTAGCCAAAAACATTCAGTACTTC
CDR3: CSARSGGVAKNIQYF

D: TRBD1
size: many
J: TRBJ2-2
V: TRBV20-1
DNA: TGCAGTGCGGAGGGGACAGGGAGGGGGGAGCTGTTTTTT
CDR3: CSAEGTGRGELFF

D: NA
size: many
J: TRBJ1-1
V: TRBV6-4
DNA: TGTGCCAGCAGGGCGGGACAATCGAACACTGAAGCTTTCTTT
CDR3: CASRAGQSNTEAFF

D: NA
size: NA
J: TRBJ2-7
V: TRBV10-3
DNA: TGTGCCATCAGTGAGTCAGAAGGGCTCACCTACGAGCAGTACTTC
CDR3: CAISESEGLTYEQYF

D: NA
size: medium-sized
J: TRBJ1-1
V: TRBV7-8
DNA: TGTGCCAGCAGCTTGTTTACTGGGACCACTGAAGCTTTCTTT
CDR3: CASSLFTGTTEAFF

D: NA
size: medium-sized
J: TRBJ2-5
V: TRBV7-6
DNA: TGTGCCAGCAGCTTACGGACTCAATACGCAGAGACCCAGTACTTC
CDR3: CASSLRTQYAETQYF

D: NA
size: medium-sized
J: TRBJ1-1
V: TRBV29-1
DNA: TGCAGCGTTCAAACCGCGGGGCAGGGAGCTTTCTTT
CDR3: CSVQTAGQGAFF

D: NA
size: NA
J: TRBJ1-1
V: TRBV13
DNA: TGTGCCAGCAGCCCCCCGGGGGGGGAAGGGGCTGAAGCTTTCTTT
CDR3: CASSPPGGEGAEAFF